The 28 T cell receptor beta chains presented below share a single source sample, sequenced in a study of cytomegalovirus exposure and HLA in healthy donors. Measured with immunoSEQ multiplex PCR; TCRdb has only the in-frame clones, and not every one. Among 95,000 to 120,000 clones listed, approximately 96% were seen once. The sequenced sample was PBMCs. All receptors come from a woman between 18 and 29 years old in good health and CMV-seronegative.

The chain couples TRBV2 to TRBJ2-1; 8 nucleotides align to TRBD1. The CDR3 loop spans 15 amino acids. Looked up from germline, CDR1 is SNHLY and CDR2 is FYNNEI. Trimming cost V 5 bases and J 4 bases; bases outside gene matches: 7. The CDR3 spells CASSLTGGLYNEQFF. The CDR3 DNA reads TGTGCCAGCAGTCTAACAGGGGGTTTATACAATGAGCAGTTCTTC.

The genes are TRBV5-6 and TRBJ2-7; no definite D call. The germline V gene has CDR1 SGHDT and CDR2 YYEEEE. The CDR3 totals 12 residues. V gave up 1 base and J gave up 9 bases, with 11 bases separating them. For the CDR3, the DNA is TGTGCCAGCAGCTTGTCCTCGGAGAGGCAGTACTTC. It encodes CASSLSSERQYF.

The V gene is TRBV4-2, the J gene TRBJ1-2; the D gene is possibly TRBD1 (6 bases). Trimming shortened V by 0 bases and J by 6 bases, and 23 bases separated the two germline ends. The CDR3 totals 18 residues. Germline V gene sequence: CDR1 LGHNA, CDR2 YNFKEQ. CDR3 loop: CASSQEKGRSGESHGYTF. CDR3 DNA: TGTGCCAGCAGCCAAGAAAAGGGTCGGTCAGGGGAGTCTCATGGCTACACCTTC.

V gene TRBV6-1 combines with J gene TRBJ2-1, with 7 bases that match TRBD2. This CDR3 has 12 residues. Trimming at V came to 8 bases and at J to 9 bases, leaving 7 bases not matched to a gene. Germline V gives CDR1 MNHNS, CDR2 SASEGT. DNA of the CDR3: TGTGCCAGCGTTGGGACTACGGGTGAGCAGTTCTTC. Its protein product is CASVGTTGEQFF.

This rearrangement joins TRBV28 to TRBJ2-3; D is possibly TRBD1 (5 bases). CDR1 and CDR2 (germline): MDHEN, SYDVKM. V was pared by 8 bases and J by 5 bases, with 20 bases between. The CDR3 has 15 residues. The CDR3 spells CASASRGAAEDTQYF. CDR3 sequence (DNA): TGTGCCAGCGCCTCAAGGGGCGCCGCGGAAGATACGCAGTATTTT.

V is TRBV4-1 and J is TRBJ2-5, with TRBD2 identical over 8 bases. CDR1 is MGHRA and CDR2 is YSYEKL in the germline V gene. The CDR3 is 16 residues long. V gave up 4 bases and J gave up 4 bases; unmatched junction bases: 11. The CDR3 nucleotides read TGCGCCAGCAGCCCAGGGAGTCTAGCGGGTGGAGAGACCCAGTACTTC. Protein: CASSPGSLAGGETQYF.

This clone was detected only once. CDR3 nucleotide sequence: TGTGCCAGCAGTGCCAAGGGACTGTCAAACTATGGCTACACCTTC. Protein sequence: CASSAKGLSNYGYTF. The V gene is TRBV6-1, the J gene TRBJ1-2; D possibly corresponds to TRBD1 (5 bases). The V gene lost 4 bases and the J gene lost 2 bases, with 14 bases spanning the gap. Germline values: CDR1 MNHNS, CDR2 SASEGT. The CDR3 has 15 residues.

The chain links TRBV6-1 to TRBJ2-7; 8 nucleotides agree with TRBD1. Germline CDR1 reads MNHNS; CDR2 reads SASEGT. CDR3 length: 15 amino acids. The J segment lost 0 bases and the V segment lost 4 bases, leaving 5 bases of the junction unmatched. CDR3 amino acids: CASSAGQGPSYEQYF. In DNA form, the CDR3 reads TGTGCCAGCAGTGCCGGACAGGGCCCCTCCTACGAGCAGTACTTC.

The V gene is TRBV28, the J gene TRBJ1-5, with D possibly being TRBD1 (6 bases). V shed 5 bases and J shed 2 bases, with 13 bases lying between them. Germline V lookup: CDR1 MDHEN, CDR2 SYDVKM. This CDR3 region has 15 residues. The CDR3 sequence: CASSTGGGGNQPQHF. As DNA, the CDR3 is TGTGCCAGCAGTACAGGTGGGGGCGGCAATCAGCCCCAGCATTTT.

The CDR3 nucleotides read TGTGCCAGCAGCCATACTAGCGGCCAAGAGACCCAGTACTTC. Protein sequence: CASSHTSGQETQYF. The J gene is TRBJ2-5, the V gene TRBV7-6; 8 bases are a match to TRBD2. The germline V gene has CDR1 SGHVS and CDR2 FNYEAQ. CDR3 size: 14 residues. V lost 5 bases to trimming and J lost 1 base; unmatched junction nucleotides: 3.

V and J are TRBV5-4 and TRBJ1-5; D is unresolved. The CDR3 has 14 amino acids. V lost 2 bases and J 5 bases, leaving 11 bases between the germline ends. The germline V gene encodes CDR1 SGHNT and CDR2 YYREEE (reference sequence). CDR3 sequence (DNA): TGTGCCAGCAGCTTAGGAGGTTCCGATCAGCCCCAGCATTTT. It yields the protein CASSLGGSDQPQHF.

This clone was detected only once. Additional DNA sequences in this sample encode the identical CDR3. The rearrangement links TRBV27 to TRBJ1-2; D ambiguous. The CDR3 is made up of 13 amino acids. Germline V gene data show CDR1 as MNHEY and CDR2 as SMNVEV (reference sequence). Trimming removed 5 bases at V and 7 bases at J, with 14 bases between. The CDR3 sequence: CASSQSNDFGYTF. The CDR3 DNA reads as TGTGCCAGCAGTCAGTCCAATGACTTTGGCTACACCTTC.

V is TRBV10-3 and J is TRBJ1-2; possibly TRBD1 for D (5 bases). Trimming pared 10 bases from V and 5 bases from J, leaving 17 bases between. The CDR3 is made up of 13 amino acids. Germline CDR1 ENHRY, CDR2 SYGVKD. The CDR3 DNA is TGTGCCAACTCTCGGGGGGACGCGTATGGCTACACCTTC. It is translated as CANSRGDAYGYTF.

J is TRBJ2-2 and V is TRBV28; no reliable D call. From germline, CDR1 is MDHEN and CDR2 SYDVKM. Trimming removed 7 bases from V and 7 bases from J, with 7 bases in between. The CDR3 has 11 amino acids. This chain's CDR3 is CASNLSGELFF. Written as DNA, the CDR3 is TGTGCCAGCAACCTGAGCGGGGAGCTGTTTTTT.

The chain recombines TRBV10-1 with TRBJ1-5; 7 bases align to TRBD1. Germline lookup yields CDR1 WNHNN and CDR2 SYGVQD (reference sequence). The J segment lost 4 bases and the V segment lost 7 bases, leaving 10 bases of the junction unmatched. The CDR3 extends over 15 amino acids. In nucleotides, the CDR3 is TGCGCCAGCAAGGTAAGGGGGCGGGAAAATCAGCCCCAGCATTTT. Translation: CASKVRGRENQPQHF.

The chain carries TRBV4-2 and TRBJ1-1, with TRBD1 identical over 8 bases. Germline V gives CDR1 LGHNA, CDR2 YNFKEQ. The CDR3 consists of 13 residues. With V trimmed by 1 base and J by 8 bases, 3 bases remained unmatched. CDR3 residues: CASSQADREEAFF. For the CDR3, the DNA is TGTGCCAGCAGCCAAGCGGACAGGGAGGAAGCTTTCTTT.

This clone has a single count. V gene TRBV6-1 combines with J gene TRBJ1-4; 11 positions agree with TRBD1. The length of the CDR3 is 15 residues. The V gene end was trimmed by 4 bases and the J gene end by 5 bases; junction bases not matched to a gene: 3. CDR1 is MNHNS, CDR2 SASEGT, per germline. The CDR3 DNA sequence: TGTGCCAGCAGTGGGACAGGGGGCGTGAATGAAAAACTGTTTTTT. Protein: CASSGTGGVNEKLFF.

This clone was counted a single time. This sequence joins TRBV2 and TRBJ1-5; TRBD1 aligns across 11 bases. The CDR3 is 17 amino acids. Germline CDR1 and CDR2: SNHLY and FYNNEI. Trimming removed 6 bases from V and 3 bases from J; junction bases left unmatched: 10. CDR3 coding DNA: TGTGCCAGCAGCCTAGGGACAGGGGGACGAAACAATCAGCCCCAGCATTTT. Protein product: CASSLGTGGRNNQPQHF.

This sequence joins TRBV27 and TRBJ2-1, with 7 bases aligning to TRBD2. Germline trimming cut 3 bases from V and 8 bases from J; bases unmatched to any gene: 7. This CDR3 is 14 amino acids long. The germline gives CDR1 MNHEY, CDR2 SMNVEV (reference sequence). The CDR3 protein is CASSFIVAGDEQFF. CDR3 nucleotide sequence: TGTGCCAGCAGTTTTATCGTGGCGGGGGATGAGCAGTTCTTC.

This clone has a single count. This chain links TRBV5-4 with TRBJ2-3; tentatively, D is TRBD2 (7 bases). V gave up 4 bases and J gave up 0 bases, with 24 bases separating them. This CDR3 region has 19 residues. Germline lookup yields CDR1 SGHNT and CDR2 YYREEE (reference sequence). The CDR3 sequence: CASSRFAGADKTSTDTQYF. DNA for the CDR3: TGTGCCAGCAGCCGATTCGCGGGGGCGGACAAGACTAGCACAGATACGCAGTATTTT.

The chain employs TRBV5-1 and TRBJ1-2; D uncertain. The CDR3 runs to 15 residues. The ends were cut back, 4 bases at V and 3 bases at J, with 16 bases in the middle. Germline-derived CDR1 and CDR2 are SGHRS and YFSETQ. The CDR3 here is CASSPLPRGDYGYTF. The CDR3 DNA reads TGCGCCAGCAGCCCCCTTCCCCGGGGTGACTATGGCTACACCTTC.

The chain is built from TRBV4-2 and TRBJ2-7; 8 nucleotides line up with TRBD1. The ends lost 1 base at V and 2 bases at J; junction bases unmatched: 4. In germline, CDR1 is LGHNA, CDR2 YNFKEQ. The CDR3 length is 15 residues. CDR3 nucleotides: TGTGCCAGCAGCCAAGCAGGGGGCGCCGCCTACGAGCAGTACTTC. Residues: CASSQAGGAAYEQYF.

This chain joins TRBV6-5 and TRBJ2-2; unclear D gene. This CDR3 comprises 13 residues. V lost 2 bases and J lost 6, with 7 bases in between. Germline loops: CDR1 MNHEY, CDR2 SVGAGI. CDR3 sequence (DNA): TGTGCCAGCAGTTACCCTAGGCCCGGGGAGCTGTTTTTT. This encodes CASSYPRPGELFF.

V gene TRBV2 combines with J gene TRBJ1-2, with 8 bases aligning to TRBD1. J gave up 3 bases and V 3 bases, and 0 bases lay outside the gene matches. The CDR3 extends over 13 amino acids. Germline CDR1 and CDR2: SNHLY and FYNNEI. Here the CDR3 DNA reads TGTGCCAGCAGTGACAGGGGGCACTATGGCTACACCTTC. Translating gives CASSDRGHYGYTF. Full variable domain (rest looked up from reference TRBV2 and TRBJ1-2): EPEVTQTPSHQVTQMGQEVILRCVPISNHLYFYWYRQILGQKVEFLVSFYNNEISEKSEIFDDQFSVERPDGSNFTLKIRSTKLEDSAMYFCASSDRGHYGYTFGSGTRLTVV.

This clone was seen once. This rearrangement joins TRBV4-3 to TRBJ2-7, with D possibly being TRBD1 (6 bases). This CDR3 has 14 residues. Trimming shortened V by 1 base and J by 4 bases, and 11 bases separated the two germline ends. Looked up from germline, CDR1 is LGHNA and CDR2 is YSLEER. CDR3 sequence reads: CASSQGGPGYEQYF. The CDR3, as DNA: TGCGCCAGCAGCCAAGGGGGGCCCGGGTACGAGCAGTACTTC.

The chain combines TRBV19 with TRBJ2-7; possible D gene TRBD1, 6 bases. Germline V lookup: CDR1 LNHDA, CDR2 SQIVND (reference sequence). V was shortened by 6 bases and J by 0 bases, with 15 bases between the two germline ends. The CDR3 is made up of 15 amino acids. CDR3: CASRHQGQSSYEQYF. The CDR3 DNA follows: TGTGCCAGTAGACACCAGGGGCAGAGCTCCTACGAGCAGTACTTC.

The chain carries TRBV5-6 and TRBJ2-1; TRBD2 might be the D (5 bases). This CDR3 is 17 amino acids long. The ends were cut back, 3 bases at V and 2 bases at J, with 18 bases in the middle. Germline CDR1 is SGHDT and CDR2 is YYEEEE. As DNA, the CDR3 is TGTGCCAGCAGCTCGGCGAGGCGGGCGGGCCCCTACAATGAGCAGTTCTTC. Translated, it gives CASSSARRAGPYNEQFF.

This chain joins TRBV6-1 and TRBJ2-7, with unresolved D. The V end was cut by 2 bases, the J end by 0 bases, with 8 bases between. This CDR3 spans 14 amino acids. Germline loops: CDR1 MNHNS, CDR2 SASEGT. The CDR3: CASSELAYSYEQYF. As DNA, the CDR3 is TGTGCCAGCAGTGAACTTGCCTACTCCTACGAGCAGTACTTC.